What follows describes a single T cell receptor beta chain. Its antigen is unknown. Per-base quality was not reported, and no clone a single base away is much larger than it. Its CDR3 holds 12 amino acids, cysteine through phenylalanine. The DNA shown is the 36-base CDR3, in frame from base 1. V is cut by 3 bases and J by 10 bases, and the space between the germline ends is 12 bases. The germline V gene yields ENHRY for CDR1 and SYGVKD for CDR2. The data originate from a study of beta chain features in type 1 diabetes (dated by TCRdb to the late 2010s). For the wider study: Mean age, gender distribution, total cell number and subset yield were not different between patients and healthy donors. A total of 85 million to 140 million sorted cells were examined across all samples, and a strong correlation was observed between cell number per subset and RNA yield. The study compared TCRB repertoires of sorted circulating CD4+ T cell subsets between recently diagnosed type 1 diabetes patients and matched healthy donors. Regulatory and stem cell-like memory subsets were obtained from only 8 patients and about eight healthy donors, while naive and central memory subsets were obtained from all 30 or so donors. Paper-wide results and their limitations: HLA sub-analyses involved small numbers of individuals, so any influence of HLA type on TCRB rearrangement remained unresolved. Because cDNA rather than genomic DNA was sequenced, highly expressing activated cells could have been over-represented, although no difference in activation and CD3 levels was found between groups. Naive, central memory and regulatory TCRB repertoires appeared more similar among patients than among healthy donors. Fewer insertions and more nucleotide deletions at VDJ recombination sites were observed in patients with type 1 diabetes, implying thymic rearrangement abnormalities. Type 1 diabetes patients showed a moderate but significant shortening of TCRB CDR3 length in all four CD4+ subsets. Shorter templates might be favored by PCR, yet because patient and control samples were amplified and corrected together, any such skew would affect both groups equally.

Each donor gave one peripheral blood draw, averaging roughly 120 mL, which was collected into heparinised tubes. A BD FACSAria II was used to sort naive, central memory, regulatory and stem cell-like memory CD4+ T cells with a panel that included CD45RO, CCR7, CD25, CD127, CD95 and CD27. A purity above 95% was achieved for all sorted populations. PBMCs were separated immediately by Lymphoprep density gradient centrifugation and were stained directly, without being cultured. Samples were stained and sorted in pairs, with one healthy donor and one patient per experiment, so that batch effects were minimized. All of the isolated RNA was reverse transcribed with the High Capacity cDNA Reverse Transcription Kit, so expressed TCRB transcripts were sequenced. Deep immunoSEQ sequencing was performed on naive, central memory and regulatory T cell samples, with an average of roughly 3.3 million total reads per sample. Sorted cells were lysed in RLT buffer, and RNA was extracted using DNase-treated RNeasy Micro or Mini kits according to cell number. To prevent cross-contamination, each cell subset was processed individually, whereas patient and healthy donor samples were processed jointly. Using the immunoSEQ multiplex PCR, TCRB sequences were amplified from cDNA into 87-bp fragments spanning the CDR3 region. Sequencing of the amplicons was performed on the Illumina HiSeq platform. In the source study's methods: Synthetic template baselines were used to correct PCR bias computationally, reads within Hamming distance 2 were collapsed, and singletons that could not be merged were discarded. Reads were aligned against IMGT to assign V, D and J genes, CDR3 length and insertions or deletions at six rearrangement sites. Within each subset, clonotype counts were normalized to the number of sorted cells before true diversity and Gini coefficients were calculated with the tcR R package. Repertoire sharing was quantified using the overlap coefficient calculated on TCRB nucleotide sequences. Out-of-frame TCRB sequences from naive cells were analyzed as a proxy for the pre-selection repertoire. The clones in this table, taken by TCRdb from immuneACCESS, are in-frame only. Not every clone is retained; where verified, under half of the shortfall comes from an unresolved V gene, and the cause of the rest is unknown. V, J and clone size reflect that table, while D and trimming were determined from the DNA. The sample profile shows 500,000 to 650,000 clones; 9.5% to 15% of them were found once. The ten biggest clones cover roughly 0.12% of the sample.

Sequenced input: naive CD4+ T cells from blood. Explained via the paper, the cell subset or site label denotes: true naive CD4+ T cells. The source is a man aged 25 to 45 with type 1 diabetes. The chain is encoded by TRBV10-3 joined to TRBJ2-5; the D segment cannot be called with confidence. The nucleotide sequence reads as follows: TGTGCCATCAGTGACCCGACGGCAGTCCAGTACTTC. It is translated as CAISDPTAVQYF.